The 24 T cell receptor beta chains in this list originate from one sample, sequenced in a study of T cell responses to AZD1222 COVID-19 vaccine. Measured with immunoSEQ multiplex PCR; TCRdb has only the in-frame clones, and not every one. The table lists about 88,000 clones, about nine tenths of them singletons. This specimen was peripheral blood, taken 28 days after the second AZD1222 dose. Every receptor here comes from an adult who received the AZD1222 COVID-19 vaccine.

The chain combines TRBV5-4 with TRBJ1-6, with D uncertain. Germline assignment: CDR1 SGHNT and CDR2 YYREEE (reference sequence). The length of the CDR3 is 15 residues. V lost 1 base and J lost 8, with 13 bases in between. CDR3 coding DNA: TGTGCCAGCAGCTTGAAAGCCTCTGGGGATTCACCCCTCCACTTT. Translating it yields CASSLKASGDSPLHF.

The chain carries TRBV5-1 and TRBJ1-1; D is uncertain. Germline CDR1 is SGHRS and CDR2 is YFSETQ. The length of the CDR3 is 15 residues. The V and J ends lost 7 bases and 4 bases respectively, with 20 bases between them. The CDR3 spells CASQAGRTVGTEAFF. The CDR3 nucleotides read TGCGCCAGCCAAGCTGGACGGACCGTGGGCACTGAAGCTTTCTTT.

The rearrangement joins TRBV11-2 to TRBJ2-2; D is uncertain. CDR1 and CDR2 from the germline V gene are SGHAT and FQNNGV. The ends were cut back, 1 base at V and 2 bases at J, with 8 bases in the middle. The CDR3 runs 15 residues. The CDR3 protein is CASSLVRSNTGELFF. DNA of the CDR3: TGTGCCAGCAGCTTAGTCCGGTCAAACACCGGGGAGCTGTTTTTT.

The chain carries TRBV11-3 and TRBJ2-3; 7 bases agree with TRBD1. CDR1 is SGHNT and CDR2 is YENEEA in the germline V gene. Trimming at V came to 5 bases and at J to 3 bases, leaving 5 bases not matched to a gene. The CDR3 spans 14 residues. CDR3 sequence reads: CASSRGQETDTQYF. The CDR3 region has the DNA TGTGCCAGCAGCCGAGGACAGGAGACAGATACGCAGTATTTT.

The V and J genes are TRBV20-1 and TRBJ1-5; D is unclear. The CDR3 covers 14 residues. Germline CDR1 and CDR2: DFQATT and SNEGSKA (reference sequence). The V end lost 3 bases, the J end lost 7 bases, and 16 bases lay between the germline ends. CDR3: CSASRAEEVQPQHF. CDR3 coding DNA: TGCAGTGCTAGTCGGGCAGAAGAGGTACAGCCCCAGCATTTT.

This chain links TRBV19 with TRBJ1-2; TRBD1 matches 7 bases. Looked up from germline, CDR1 is LNHDA and CDR2 is SQIVND (reference sequence). The CDR3 totals 14 residues. V was clipped by 3 bases and J by 5 bases; unmatched bases: 6. The CDR3 DNA follows: TGTGCCAGTAGTATCACAGGGGTAGGTTATGGCTACACCTTC. Its translation is CASSITGVGYGYTF.

This rearrangement joins TRBV10-2 to TRBJ2-1; 10 nucleotides align to TRBD2. This CDR3 region has 15 residues. Per the germline V gene, CDR1 is WSHSY and CDR2 is SAAADI. V dropped 6 bases and J dropped 2; count of bases not matched to a gene: 4. CDR3 loop: CASSEAGGPYNEQFF. The CDR3 DNA sequence: TGCGCCAGCAGCGAAGCGGGGGGGCCCTACAATGAGCAGTTCTTC.

This chain joins TRBV24-1 and TRBJ2-7, with D perhaps TRBD1 (7 bases). V was trimmed by 4 bases and J by 1 base, leaving 16 bases between them. CDR1 and CDR2 (germline): KGHDR, SFDVKD. The CDR3 spans 16 residues. CDR3: CATSDGGQPYSYEQYF. The CDR3 bases are TGTGCCACCAGTGACGGGGGACAGCCCTATTCCTACGAGCAGTACTTC.

The chain has TRBV7-3 and TRBJ1-2; TRBD1 matches at 8 bases. CDR1 SGHTA and CDR2 FQGTGA come from the germline V gene. Trimming removed 5 bases from V and 4 bases from J; junction bases left unmatched: 9. The CDR3 runs 15 residues. CDR3 in amino acids: CASSTSGGAGYGYTF. Written as DNA, the CDR3 is TGTGCCAGCAGCACCTCAGGGGGCGCTGGCTATGGCTACACCTTC.

The chain links TRBV27 to TRBJ2-7; 7 bases align to TRBD1. Germline V lookup: CDR1 MNHEY, CDR2 SMNVEV (reference sequence). V trimming: 5 bases; J trimming: 8 bases; junction bases outside the gene matches: 15. The CDR3 spans 15 residues. The CDR3 reads CASSTSQRQGSKQYF. Written as DNA, the CDR3 is TGTGCCAGCAGTACGAGTCAACGACAGGGCAGCAAGCAGTACTTC.

The V call is TRBV7-9, the J call TRBJ2-7; the D gene is possibly TRBD1 (6 bases). The germline gives CDR1 SEHNR, CDR2 FQNEAQ (reference sequence). The CDR3 runs 15 residues. The V end was cut by 3 bases, the J end by 0 bases, with 12 bases between. CDR3 coding DNA: TGTGCCAGCAGCTTTCACCGCAGGGGCTCCTACGAGCAGTACTTC. Its translation is CASSFHRRGSYEQYF.

The chain is built from TRBV6-6 and TRBJ1-1; D not certain. The length of the CDR3 is 13 residues. The ends were cut back, 6 bases at V and 1 base at J, with 9 bases in the middle. Germline V gives CDR1 MNHNY, CDR2 SVGAGI (reference sequence). The chain's CDR3 is CASRESGNTEAFF. Written as DNA, the CDR3 is TGTGCCAGCAGGGAGTCCGGGAACACTGAAGCTTTCTTT.

The rearrangement joins TRBV2 to TRBJ1-2, with TRBD1 matching 12 bases. CDR3 length: 15 amino acids. The V and J ends lost 6 bases and 4 bases, in that order; junction bases with no gene match: 6. Looked up from germline, CDR1 is SNHLY and CDR2 is FYNNEI. CDR3 coding DNA: TGTGCCAGCAGCGGACCGGGACAGGGGGCCTATGGCTACACCTTC. Translating gives CASSGPGQGAYGYTF.

The gene calls are TRBV7-9 and TRBJ1-1; 7 bases align to TRBD1. Germline CDR1 SEHNR, CDR2 FQNEAQ (reference sequence). This CDR3 is built from 14 residues. With 6 bases clipped from V and 1 base from J, the junction kept 5 bases outside the gene matches. The chain's CDR3 is CASSHQGGNTEAFF. The CDR3 coding sequence is TGTGCCAGCAGTCACCAGGGGGGGAACACTGAAGCTTTCTTT.

The chain employs TRBV5-1 and TRBJ2-5; 12 bases map to TRBD2. Per germline, CDR1 SGHRS and CDR2 YFSETQ. The length of the CDR3 is 18 residues. After removal of 0 bases from V and 1 base from J, the junction contained 7 bases not matched to a gene. CDR3 sequence: CASSLEASGGGFQETQYF. The CDR3 DNA follows: TGCGCCAGCAGCTTGGAGGCTAGCGGGGGGGGATTCCAAGAGACCCAGTACTTC.

The V call is TRBV30, the J call TRBJ1-1; D may be TRBD1 (5 bases). Trimming took off 8 bases at V and 3 bases at J, with 10 bases between the two ends. CDR3 length equals 11 residues. CDR1 is GTSNPN, CDR2 SVGIG, per germline (reference sequence). Here the CDR3 reads CARRGDTEAFF. CDR3 nucleotide sequence: TGTGCCCGAAGAGGGGACACTGAAGCTTTCTTT. Based on the CDR3 plus reference TRBV30 and TRBJ1-1, the full variable domain is SQTIHQWPATLVQPVGSPLSLECTVEGTSNPNLYWYRQAAGRGLQLLFYSVGIGQISSEVPQNLSASRPQDRQFILSSKKLLLSDSGFYLCARRGDTEAFFGQGTRLTVV.

This clone was counted between two and nine times. The V call is TRBV27, the J call TRBJ1-1; 8 nucleotides align to TRBD1. The J segment lost 4 bases and the V segment lost 6 bases, leaving 7 bases of the junction unmatched. This CDR3 is 14 amino acids long. CDR1 MNHEY and CDR2 SMNVEV come from the germline V gene (reference sequence). CDR3 protein: CASSTNRGGTEAFF. The CDR3 DNA is TGTGCCAGCAGCACAAACAGGGGGGGCACTGAAGCTTTCTTT.

V is TRBV18 and J is TRBJ2-1; D is undetermined. This CDR3 comprises 15 residues. Germline assignment: CDR1 KGHSH and CDR2 LQKENI. V was clipped by 3 bases and J by 0 bases, with 9 bases between them. The DNA of the CDR3 is TGTGCCAGCTCACCCCAGGAGATCTCCTACAATGAGCAGTTCTTC. Protein sequence: CASSPQEISYNEQFF.

The chain joins TRBV7-2 to TRBJ2-1; 8 bases match TRBD2. Germline CDR1 and CDR2: SGHTA and FQGNSA. CDR3 length: 17 residues. The ends lost 3 bases at V and 3 bases at J; junction bases unmatched: 10. The CDR3 here is CASSFLPGGGNYNEQFF. CDR3 nucleotide sequence: TGTGCCAGCAGCTTCCTCCCCGGCGGGGGGAACTACAATGAGCAGTTCTTC.

Regarding this clone: Other DNA sequences in this specimen translate into the identical CDR3. V usage is TRBV5-1 and J usage is TRBJ2-5, with 10 bases aligning to TRBD2. The CDR3 extends over 16 amino acids. Per germline, CDR1 SGHRS and CDR2 YFSETQ. Trimming at V came to 4 bases and at J to 1 base, leaving 7 bases not matched to a gene. CDR3 protein: CASSLGLAGGQETQYF. DNA for the CDR3: TGCGCCAGCAGCCTGGGCTTAGCGGGGGGCCAAGAGACCCAGTACTTC.

The chain combines TRBV19 with TRBJ1-5, with a possible D match to TRBD1 (6 bases). The germline V and J ends were trimmed by 0 bases and 0 bases, with 15 bases remaining between them. The germline V gene encodes CDR1 LNHDA and CDR2 SQIVND (reference sequence). This CDR3 is built from 18 residues. The CDR3 region is CASSIDRQVVYSNQPQHF. As DNA, the CDR3 is TGTGCCAGTAGTATAGATCGACAGGTCGTATATAGCAATCAGCCCCAGCATTTT.

The J gene is TRBJ1-5, the V gene TRBV6-6; 8 positions agree with TRBD1. J was trimmed by 7 bases and V by 6 bases; bases with no gene match: 2. This CDR3 has 12 residues. CDR1 is MNHNY, CDR2 SVGAGI, per germline (reference sequence). The CDR3 region is CASRQGDQPQHF. The DNA for the CDR3 is TGTGCCAGCAGACAGGGGGACCAGCCCCAGCATTTT.

The chain links TRBV5-4 to TRBJ2-1, with D uncertain. Germline V CDR1 and CDR2: SGHNT, YYREEE (reference sequence). Deletions cut 0 bases from V and 8 bases from J, with 9 bases between. This CDR3 is 13 amino acids long. The CDR3 sequence is CASSLVAKDEQFF. Here the CDR3 DNA reads TGTGCCAGCAGCTTGGTTGCTAAAGATGAGCAGTTCTTC. Filled out from reference TRBV5-4 and TRBJ2-1, the complete variable domain reads ETGVTQSPTHLIKTRGQQVTLRCSSQSGHNTVSWYQQALGQGPQFIFQYYREEENGRGNFPPRFSGLQFPNYSSELNVNALELDDSALYLCASSLVAKDEQFFGPGTRLTVL.

The sample holds a few counts of this clone. This rearrangement joins TRBV5-1 to TRBJ1-2; perhaps TRBD1 as D (6 bases). Germline loops: CDR1 SGHRS, CDR2 YFSETQ. The length of the CDR3 is 15 residues. Trimming removed 5 bases from V and 5 bases from J, with 19 bases in between. The CDR3 reads CASSPGGGANYGYTF. Written as DNA, the CDR3 is TGCGCCAGCAGTCCGGGCGGGGGCGCAAATTATGGCTACACCTTC.